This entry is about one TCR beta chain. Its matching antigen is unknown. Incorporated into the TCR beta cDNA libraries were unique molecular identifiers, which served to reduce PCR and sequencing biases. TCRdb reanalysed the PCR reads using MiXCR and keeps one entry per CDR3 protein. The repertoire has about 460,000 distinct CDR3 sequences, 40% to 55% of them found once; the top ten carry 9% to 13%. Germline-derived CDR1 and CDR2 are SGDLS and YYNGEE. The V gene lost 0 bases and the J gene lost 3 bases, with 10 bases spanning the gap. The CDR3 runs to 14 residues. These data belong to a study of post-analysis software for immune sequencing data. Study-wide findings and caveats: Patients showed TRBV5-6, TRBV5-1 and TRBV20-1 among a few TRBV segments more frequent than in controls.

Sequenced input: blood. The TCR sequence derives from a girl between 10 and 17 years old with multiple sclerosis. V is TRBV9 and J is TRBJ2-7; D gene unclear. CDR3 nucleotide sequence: TGTGCCAGCAGCGTAGCTCCGGGTAACTACGAGCAGTACTTC. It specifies CASSVAPGNYEQYF.